The 26 T cell receptor beta chains below all came from one sample that was sequenced in a study of post-analysis software for immune sequencing data. Broader study findings: When patients were compared with controls, a handful of TRBV segments were more frequent, TRBV5-6, TRBV5-1 and TRBV20-1 among them.

TCR beta cDNA libraries had unique molecular identifiers. TCRdb independently ran MiXCR on the PCR reads; one entry per CDR3 protein. The sample records around 710,000 distinct CDR3 sequences, more than 45% being singletons. The antigens these receptors bind are not known. The material sequenced was blood. These receptors were obtained from a girl aged 5 to 17 with multiple sclerosis.

A word on this clonotype: A read error may produce the germline difference seen at one junction end. The chain is built from TRBV24-1 and TRBJ2-5; 11 bases line up with TRBD2. The CDR3 has 17 amino acids. Germline loops: CDR1 KGHDR, CDR2 SFDVKD. The CDR3 region has the DNA TGTGCCACCAGTGACGGACTAGCGGGTTACAACCAAGGGACCCAGTACTTC. Residues: CATSDGLAGYNQGTQYF.

This clonotype was found a few times. The gene calls are TRBV6-1 and TRBJ1-5; D ambiguous. The CDR3 is made up of 14 amino acids. The germline CDR1 and CDR2 sequences are MNHNS and SASEGT. The V gene lost 2 bases and the J gene lost 5 bases, with 10 bases spanning the gap. The CDR3 coding sequence is TGTGCCAGCAGTGAACCCCAGGATTATCAGCCCCAGCATTTT. Amino acid sequence: CASSEPQDYQPQHF.

This clonotype has more than one count but fewer than ten. The V and J genes are TRBV5-6 and TRBJ2-5, with no clear D. Trimming cost V 5 bases and J 4 bases, with 9 bases left between them. From germline, CDR1 is SGHDT and CDR2 YYEEEE. The CDR3 runs 12 residues. DNA for the CDR3: TGTGCCAGCAGACCGGTCAGAGAGACCCAGTACTTC. It translates to CASRPVRETQYF. The full variable domain, in which reference TRBV5-6 and TRBJ2-5 provide the parts outside the CDR3, is DAGVTQSPTHLIKTRGQQVTLRCSPKSGHDTVSWYQQALGQGPQFIFQYYEEEERQRGNFPDRFSGHQFPNYSSELNVNALLLGDSALYLCASRPVRETQYFGPGTRLLVL.

This clonotype was found many times. The V gene is TRBV5-5, the J gene TRBJ1-2; D uncertain. Per the germline V gene, CDR1 is SGHKS and CDR2 is YYEKEE (reference sequence). V lost 0 bases to trimming and J lost 0 bases, with 18 bases between them. The CDR3 totals 18 residues. CDR3 loop: CASSLDLPVQPSNYGYTF. The CDR3 DNA is TGTGCCAGCAGCTTGGATTTGCCTGTCCAACCATCTAACTATGGCTACACCTTC.

The chain links TRBV4-3 to TRBJ1-1, with no clear D. CDR3 length: 19 residues. The V and J ends lost 1 base and 0 bases respectively, with 21 bases between them. Germline V gene data show CDR1 as LGHNA and CDR2 as YSLEER. CDR3 nucleotides: TGCGCCAGCAGCCAAGTAGGGTTGGCACAGCCGCCCGTGAACACTGAAGCTTTCTTT. Encoded protein: CASSQVGLAQPPVNTEAFF.

V is TRBV7-9 and J is TRBJ2-3; TRBD2 matches 7 bases. The junction had 10 bases not matched to a gene; V was cut back by 1 base and J by 3 bases. Germline CDR1 is SEHNR and CDR2 is FQNEAQ (reference sequence). The CDR3 loop spans 17 amino acids. CDR3 DNA: TGTGCCAGCAGCTTAGGACGGCGGGAGAGTCGAACAGATACGCAGTATTTT. Translating it yields CASSLGRRESRTDTQYF.

The chain links TRBV12-3 or TRBV12-4 to TRBJ2-7; D is undetermined. Trimming removed 7 bases at V and 0 bases at J, with 13 bases between. The CDR3 spans 14 residues. This CDR3 reads CASTTQVGSYEQYF. The CDR3 coding sequence is TGTGCCAGCACCACCCAAGTGGGCTCCTACGAGCAGTACTTC.

This clonotype was counted a few times. The rearrangement joins TRBV2 to TRBJ1-5; D possibly corresponds to TRBD1 (5 bases). The CDR3 extends over 15 amino acids. CDR1 and CDR2 (germline): SNHLY, FYNNEI. Deletions cut 4 bases from V and 0 bases from J, with 10 bases between. This CDR3 reads CASSVGTSSNQPQHF. Written as DNA, the CDR3 is TGTGCCAGCAGTGTCGGGACTAGTAGCAATCAGCCCCAGCATTTT.

This clonotype came up a few times. The chain is built from TRBV12-3 or TRBV12-4 and TRBJ2-7, with a weak D call TRBD1 (6 bases). There are 14 residues in the CDR3. The ends were cut back, 5 bases at V and 5 bases at J, with 16 bases in the middle. CDR3 sequence reads: CASSHRDPPDEQYF. The CDR3, as DNA: TGTGCCAGCAGTCACAGGGACCCTCCGGACGAGCAGTACTTC.

The chain has TRBV4-1 and TRBJ2-7; D is ambiguous. The V end was cut by 0 bases, the J end by 4 bases, with 7 bases between. This CDR3 region has 13 residues. Germline CDR1 is MGHRA and CDR2 is YSYEKL. CDR3 residues: CASSQEAPYEQYF. The CDR3 coding sequence is TGCGCCAGCAGCCAAGAAGCTCCTTACGAGCAGTACTTC.

This clonotype occurred a few times. The chain combines TRBV6-2 or TRBV6-3 with TRBJ2-4; no clear D. V was shortened by 3 bases and J by 1 base, with 13 bases between the two germline ends. CDR3 length: 16 residues. Germline values: CDR1 MNHEY, CDR2 SVGEGT. The CDR3 loop reads CASSYPATAAKNIQYF. As DNA, the CDR3 is TGTGCCAGCAGTTATCCGGCTACCGCGGCCAAAAACATTCAGTACTTC.

This clonotype was counted only a few times. The rearrangement uses TRBV7-9 and TRBJ1-1; tentatively, D is TRBD1 (6 bases). The CDR3 spans 14 residues. Per germline, CDR1 SEHNR and CDR2 FQNEAQ (reference sequence). Deletions cut 5 bases from V and 2 bases from J, with 12 bases between. In DNA, the CDR3 is TGTGCCAGCAGCCAACAGGGTCTAAACACTGAAGCTTTCTTT. Protein: CASSQQGLNTEAFF.

The chain couples TRBV6-1 to TRBJ2-7; TRBD2 aligns across 11 bases. V gave up 6 bases and J gave up 6 bases; unmatched junction bases: 10. Looked up from germline, CDR1 is MNHNS and CDR2 is SASEGT. CDR3 length: 15 amino acids. CDR3 in amino acids: CASSSTTSGRGEQYF. DNA for the CDR3: TGTGCCAGCAGCTCCACCACTAGCGGGAGAGGCGAGCAGTACTTC.

This clonotype appeared many times. The chain couples TRBV20-1 to TRBJ2-7, with a weak D call TRBD1 (5 bases). V shed 3 bases and J shed 1 base, with 7 bases lying between them. The CDR3 sequence is 12 residues long. The V gene's germline CDR1 is DFQATT and CDR2 SNEGSKA (reference sequence). The CDR3 is CSARTVSYEQYF. CDR3 DNA sequence: TGCAGTGCTAGGACAGTTTCCTACGAGCAGTACTTC.

Comment on this clonotype: A read error may account for a junction end that differs from germline. The rearrangement links TRBV7-7 to TRBJ2-1; 7 bases agree with TRBD1. Germline CDR1 is SSHAT and CDR2 is FNYEAQ (reference sequence). The CDR3 is 14 residues long. The CDR3 loop reads CASSPDRLYNEQFF. DNA for the CDR3: TGTGCTAGCAGCCCGGACAGGCTATACAATGAGCAGTTCTTC.

This clonotype was seen only a few times. The chain employs TRBV5-1 and TRBJ2-7, with TRBD1 identical over 7 bases. Germline V gives CDR1 SGHRS, CDR2 YFSETQ. The CDR3 has 15 residues. The J segment lost 5 bases and the V segment lost 3 bases, leaving 11 bases of the junction unmatched. CDR3: CASSSFSDRAHEQYF. The CDR3 DNA follows: TGCGCCAGCAGCTCCTTCAGCGACAGGGCCCACGAGCAGTACTTC.

The rearrangement joins TRBV11-2 to TRBJ2-2, with 8 bases fitting TRBD2. This CDR3 region has 17 residues. In germline, CDR1 is SGHAT, CDR2 FQNNGV. The V segment lost 2 bases and the J segment 4 bases; nucleotides outside the gene matches: 9. The CDR3 sequence is CASSLLGTSGPTGELFF. The CDR3, as DNA: TGTGCCAGCAGCTTATTGGGAACTAGCGGACCCACCGGGGAGCTGTTTTTT.

This clonotype turned up a few times. The chain links TRBV7-9 to TRBJ1-1; unclear D gene. Trimming pared 1 base from V and 1 base from J, leaving 13 bases between. CDR1 is SEHNR, CDR2 FQNEAQ, per germline (reference sequence). The CDR3 runs to 16 residues. CDR3 in DNA: TGTGCCAGCAGCTTAGTAATCCCGATCCAGAACACTGAAGCTTTCTTT. This translates into CASSLVIPIQNTEAFF.

This clonotype appeared many times. V usage is TRBV7-6 and J usage is TRBJ2-7; D is perhaps TRBD1 or TRBD2 (6 bases each). Looked up from germline, CDR1 is SGHVS and CDR2 is FNYEAQ. The V end was cut by 1 base, the J end by 2 bases, with 9 bases between. This CDR3 comprises 14 residues. The chain's CDR3 is CASSLVEGAYEQYF. The CDR3, as DNA: TGTGCCAGCAGCTTAGTGGAGGGGGCCTACGAGCAGTACTTC.

This clonotype showed up just a few times. The chain uses TRBV6-5 and TRBJ2-1, with 9 bases matching TRBD2. CDR1 is MNHEY, CDR2 SVGAGI, per germline. Trimming cost V 2 bases and J 1 base; bases outside gene matches: 9. This CDR3 region has 18 residues. The DNA of the CDR3 is TGTGCCAGCAGTTACACGACTCCAAGCGGGAGGTCCTACAATGAGCAGTTCTTC. Amino acid sequence: CASSYTTPSGRSYNEQFF.

The chain has TRBV24-1 and TRBJ2-7; D unclear. Germline CDR1 is KGHDR and CDR2 is SFDVKD. Trimming took 2 bases from V and 5 from J, leaving 6 bases between them. The CDR3 totals 12 residues. The CDR3 bases are TGTGCCACCAGTGATTGGGCGGACGAGCAGTACTTC. This codes for CATSDWADEQYF.

The V call is TRBV29-1, the J call TRBJ2-5; TRBD1 agrees at 7 bases. The DNA end is more similar to TRBJ2-7, so the J call may be wrong. Germline V gene data show CDR1 as SQVTM and CDR2 as ANQGSEA. CDR3 length: 13 residues. The CDR3, as DNA: TGCAGCGTCGCGCCGGACAGGCCCTACGAGCAGTACTTC. Translated, it gives CSVAPDRPYEQYF.

The rearrangement links TRBV29-1 to TRBJ2-5, with TRBD2 matching over 8 bases. Losses at the gene ends were 6 bases for V and 0 bases for J; bases not matched to a gene: 0. CDR1 is SQVTM, CDR2 ANQGSEA, per germline. There are 12 residues in the CDR3. CDR3 DNA: TGCAGCGTCGGGGGGGACCAAGAGACCCAGTACTTC. Its protein is CSVGGDQETQYF.

This rearrangement joins TRBV6-6 to TRBJ2-2; 7 bases map to TRBD1. In germline, CDR1 is MNHNY, CDR2 SVGAGI (reference sequence). The CDR3 spans 15 residues. The V and J ends lost 6 bases and 4 bases, in that order; junction bases with no gene match: 8. The CDR3 nucleotides are TGTGCCAGCAGCCCCGACGACAGGGCCACCGGGGAGCTGTTTTTT. Its translation: CASSPDDRATGELFF.

This clonotype was seen more than once but under ten times. The chain uses TRBV11-1 and TRBJ2-1, with D hard to call. Between the trimmed V and J ends, which lost 2 bases and 5 bases, there was a span of 10 bases. In germline, CDR1 is SGHAT, CDR2 FQDESV (reference sequence). CDR3 length: 14 residues. The CDR3 region is CASSLSLGHNEQFF. DNA of the CDR3: TGTGCCAGCAGCTTATCGCTGGGCCACAATGAGCAGTTCTTC. The full variable domain, in which reference TRBV11-1 and TRBJ2-1 provide the parts outside the CDR3, is EAEVAQSPRYKITEKSQAVAFWCDPISGHATLYWYRQILGQGPELLVQFQDESVVDDSQLPKDRFSAERLKGVDSTLKIQPAELGDSAMYLCASSLSLGHNEQFFGPGTRLTVL.

The chain couples TRBV28 to TRBJ1-2; D might be TRBD1 (5 bases). The CDR3 consists of 15 residues. V lost 3 bases to trimming and J lost 0 bases, with 11 bases between them. Germline V gene sequence: CDR1 MDHEN, CDR2 SYDVKM. DNA for the CDR3: TGTGCCAGCAGTTTGAGAGGGGAGGCTAACTATGGCTACACCTTC. Translating gives CASSLRGEANYGYTF.